The subject of this entry is one T cell receptor (beta chain). What it recognizes is unknown. Reverse transcription of all isolated RNA meant that expressed TCRB transcripts were sequenced. Repertoires were generated with immunoSEQ multiplex PCR, while TCRdb's copy carries only in-frame clones and drops some. Here the sample spans about 260,000 clones, about 20% being singletons. This entry belongs to a study of beta chain features in type 1 diabetes. Overall study findings and caveats: A PCR bias possibly favoring shorter templates would apply equally to patients and controls. Within each of all four CD4+ subsets, Type 1 diabetes patients had TCRB CDR3s that were moderately but significantly shorter. Insertion counts at VDJ junctions were lower in type 1 diabetes patients, who also showed more deletions there.

Cells sorted by CD45RO/CCR7/CD25/CD127/CD95/CD27 comprised CD4+ naive, central memory, regulatory and stem cell-like memory cells. The source of this sequence is a woman aged 40 to 49 with type 1 diabetes. Specimen: naive CD4+ T cells from blood.

The CDR3 spells CASSSSPRTGVRGANVLTF. The CDR3 DNA is TGCGCCAGCAGTTCCTCTCCAAGGACAGGGGTACGCGGGGCCAACGTCCTGACTTTC. The chain combines TRBV4-1 with TRBJ2-6; 9 nucleotides match TRBD1. The V and J ends lost 6 bases and 4 bases, in that order; junction bases with no gene match: 16. Germline CDR1 is MGHRA and CDR2 is YSYEKL. This CDR3 contains 19 residues.